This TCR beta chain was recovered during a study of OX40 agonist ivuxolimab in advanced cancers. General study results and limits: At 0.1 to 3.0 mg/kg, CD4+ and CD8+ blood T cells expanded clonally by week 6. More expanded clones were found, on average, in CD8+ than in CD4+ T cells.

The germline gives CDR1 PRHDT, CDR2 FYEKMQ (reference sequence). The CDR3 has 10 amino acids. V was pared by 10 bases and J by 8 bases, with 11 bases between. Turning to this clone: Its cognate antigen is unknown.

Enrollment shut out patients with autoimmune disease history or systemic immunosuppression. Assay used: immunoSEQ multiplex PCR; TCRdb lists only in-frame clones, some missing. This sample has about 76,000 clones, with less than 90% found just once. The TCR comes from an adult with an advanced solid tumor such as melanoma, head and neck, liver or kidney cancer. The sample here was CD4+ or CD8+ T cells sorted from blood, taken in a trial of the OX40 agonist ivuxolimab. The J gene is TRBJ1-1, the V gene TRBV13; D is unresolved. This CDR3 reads CATAGVEAFF. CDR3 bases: TGTGCCACTGCGGGAGTAGAAGCTTTCTTT.